This T cell receptor beta chain was sequenced during a study of T cells in Graves' hyperthyroidism and ophthalmopathy. Germline CDR1 reads DFQATT; CDR2 reads SNEGSKA (reference sequence). After removal of 6 bases from V and 4 bases from J, the junction contained 7 bases not matched to a gene. CDR3 length: 14 amino acids. TCR beta CDR3 regions were amplified from RNA. The study used the HTBI primer set for a first-round RT-PCR of the TCR CDR3. TCRdb processed the multiplex PCR reads anew with MiXCR; each CDR3 protein has one entry. The sample contains 500,000 to 650,000 distinct CDR3 sequences, more than 12% of which appear only once. This clonotype was observed many times.

The TCR was taken from a woman in her forties or fifties with Graves' ophthalmopathy. The rearrangement uses TRBV20-1 and TRBJ2-1, with TRBD1 identical over 9 bases. Sequencing was done on a sample of blood. The CDR3 region is CSARDRVFYNEQFF. The CDR3 nucleotides read TGCAGTGCCAGGGACAGGGTTTTTTACAATGAGCAGTTCTTC.